A selection of T cell receptor beta chains follows, all from one sample in a study of vaccination effects on CD4 cells after COVID-19. The antigens for these receptors are not known. Assay used: immunoSEQ multiplex PCR; TCRdb lists only in-frame clones, some missing. This table holds under 40,000 clones, roughly 79% found once. Sequences were derived from CD4+ T cells from PBMCs cultured with HCoV-NL63 spike peptides, sampled after COVID-19 vaccination. The source is a human donor who received a COVID-19 vaccine. Some clones in this sample may be carry-over from other donors' samples. CDR3s include the opening cysteine and the closing phenylalanine or tryptophan. Each record gives: V gene, CDR3 length, J gene, CDR3 protein.

TRBV2,11,TRBJ1-2,CASQVYYGYTF
TRBV18,16,TRBJ1-1,CASSQGGGRLNTEAFF
TRBV5-6,13,TRBJ1-5,CASSLDRGQPQHF
TRBV7-2,14,TRBJ1-4,CASSFFGKNEKLFF
TRBV10-3,14,TRBJ1-1,CAIRPQGGYTEAFF
TRBV7-9,14,TRBJ2-2,CASSLGGGTGELFF
TRBV18,16,TRBJ2-2,CASSPGPPTITGELFF
TRBV5-1,13,TRBJ1-1,CASSLGTGTEAFF
TRBV29-1,14,TRBJ1-5,CSVTLDSSNQPQHF
TRBV19,14,TRBJ1-2,CATTGTGRNHGYTF
TRBV5-5,16,TRBJ2-2,CASSLAGSGAVGELFF
TRBV27,15,TRBJ1-3,CASSSDFGSGNTIYF
TRBV7-8,15,TRBJ1-1,CASSPLQGARTEAFF
TRBV25-1,16,TRBJ1-3,CASSASGPLSGNTIYF
TRBV13,12,TRBJ2-1,CASSYRGNEQFF
TRBV7-2,15,TRBJ2-2,CASSPTDRGTGELFF
TRBV7-2,13,TRBJ2-5,CASSLGGPETQYF
TRBV7-9,16,TRBJ1-6,CASSNGQGFYNSPLHF
TRBV4-1,17,TRBJ2-1,CASSQTGPSGGPGEQFF
TRBV12-3/TRBV12-4,12,TRBJ1-2,CATLRGYYGYTF
TRBV2,13,TRBJ2-1,CARASTGASRQFF
TRBV25-1,15,TRBJ1-3,CASSAGTGSGNTIYF
TRBV30,13,TRBJ1-6,CAWSVQSGSPLHF
TRBV12-3/TRBV12-4,13,TRBJ1-1,CAARKDRNTEAFF
TRBV7-7,15,TRBJ2-1,CASSYRLGSYNEQFF
TRBV7-9,13,TRBJ1-2,CASSLGNGYGYTF
TRBV7-8,17,TRBJ2-3,CASSYKYSGEFTDTQYF
TRBV7-2,15,TRBJ2-2,CASSLAGAESGELFF
TRBV5-8,15,TRBJ1-1,CASPGPPGGNTEAFF
TRBV25-1,17,TRBJ2-6,CASSWTGGISGANVLTF
TRBV19,14,TRBJ1-2,CASRSQGTDYGYTF
TRBV24-1,12,TRBJ2-1,CATSEPGQGTFF
TRBV29-1,11,TRBJ1-1,CSSEDGQGAFF
TRBV7-2,14,TRBJ1-5,CASSFMGGNQPQHF
TRBV6-5,14,TRBJ1-6,CASQGVPHNSPLHF
TRBV5-3,22,TRBJ2-4,CARSLNVRTSGGAKVAKNIQYF